These 30 T cell receptor beta chains came from one sample sequenced in a study of blood T cell repertoires in COVID-19. Repertoires were generated with immunoSEQ multiplex PCR, while TCRdb's copy carries only in-frame clones and drops some. The profile shows approximately 91,000 clones, about 76% of them singletons. The sequencing sample was made of peripheral blood. Receptors were obtained from a woman older than 75 with acute or convalescent COVID-19.

The rearrangement joins TRBV5-1 to TRBJ2-1; 7 bases fit TRBD2. The length of the CDR3 is 14 residues. The V and J ends lost 1 base and 5 bases, in that order; junction bases with no gene match: 3. Germline assignment: CDR1 SGHRS and CDR2 YFSETQ. The CDR3 sequence is CASSLPSGDNEQFF. The CDR3, as DNA: TGCGCCAGCAGCTTGCCTAGCGGAGACAATGAGCAGTTCTTC.

The rearrangement uses TRBV6-2 or TRBV6-3 and TRBJ2-1; the D is unclear. Germline-derived CDR1 and CDR2 are MNHEY and SVGEGT. V dropped 2 bases and J dropped 12 bases, with 14 bases sitting between them. The CDR3 extends over 13 amino acids. This chain's CDR3 is CASSYPPGAMQFF. For the CDR3, the DNA is TGTGCCAGCAGTTACCCCCCCGGAGCTATGCAGTTCTTC.

The DNA of the CDR3 is TGTGCCAGCAGTTTGGGCCATGGCTACACCTTC. It yields the protein CASSLGHGYTF. The V gene is TRBV28, the J gene TRBJ1-2; no clear D gene. Germline V CDR1 and CDR2: MDHEN, SYDVKM. Trimming took off 3 bases at V and 6 bases at J, with 5 bases between the two ends. This CDR3 region has 11 residues.

The V gene is TRBV19, the J gene TRBJ2-1, with 11 bases fitting TRBD2. Per germline, CDR1 LNHDA and CDR2 SQIVND (reference sequence). The CDR3 has 18 residues. The V gene end was trimmed by 1 base and the J gene end by 8 bases; junction bases not matched to a gene: 13. CDR3 bases: TGTGCCAGTAGTATAGGGTTTTCGGGACTAGCGGTTCTGGATGAGCAGTTCTTC. Residues: CASSIGFSGLAVLDEQFF. The whole variable domain, remainder taken from reference TRBV19 and TRBJ2-1, is DGGITQSPKYLFRKEGQNVTLSCEQNLNHDAMYWYRQDPGQGLRLIYYSQIVNDFQKGDIAEGYSVSREKKESFPLTVTSAQKNPTAFYLCASSIGFSGLAVLDEQFFGPGTRLTVL.

The CDR3 DNA reads TGTGCCAGCAGCATGGACAGCTATGGCTACACCTTC. Its translation is CASSMDSYGYTF. The chain employs TRBV5-5 and TRBJ1-2; the D gene is possibly TRBD1 (6 bases). CDR1 SGHKS and CDR2 YYEKEE come from the germline V gene (reference sequence). V lost 4 bases and J 4 bases, leaving 8 bases between the germline ends. The CDR3 runs to 12 residues.

J is TRBJ2-1 and V is TRBV5-1; no clear D. CDR1 is SGHRS, CDR2 YFSETQ, per germline. V was pared by 0 bases and J by 4 bases, with 2 bases between. The CDR3 consists of 12 residues. CDR3 amino acids: CASSLVYNEQFF. The CDR3 DNA is TGCGCCAGCAGCTTGGTATACAATGAGCAGTTCTTC.

The J gene is TRBJ1-2, the V gene TRBV19; no definite D call. V gave up 7 bases and J gave up 1 base, with 10 bases separating them. The CDR3 has 13 amino acids. CDR1 is LNHDA, CDR2 SQIVND, per germline (reference sequence). The CDR3 is CASTKGGNYGYTF. CDR3 sequence (DNA): TGTGCCAGTACAAAAGGCGGTAACTATGGCTACACCTTC. Drawing the rest from reference TRBV19 and TRBJ1-2, the complete variable domain is DGGITQSPKYLFRKEGQNVTLSCEQNLNHDAMYWYRQDPGQGLRLIYYSQIVNDFQKGDIAEGYSVSREKKESFPLTVTSAQKNPTAFYLCASTKGGNYGYTFGSGTRLTVV.

This clone was found many times. The chain links TRBV3-1 (or the pseudogene TRBV3-2) to TRBJ2-2, with 8 nucleotides matching TRBD1. This CDR3 is 15 amino acids long. Germline CDR1 is LGHDT and CDR2 is YNNKEL (reference sequence). With 0 bases clipped from V and 8 bases from J, the junction kept 5 bases outside the gene matches. The CDR3 protein is CASSQDQGAWGELFF. The DNA for the CDR3 is TGTGCCAGCAGCCAAGATCAGGGGGCATGGGGGGAGCTGTTTTTT.

DNA for the CDR3: TGTGCCAGCTCAAGTTATCTGACAGCCCGATACTCTGGAAACACCATATATTTT. This gives the protein CASSSYLTARYSGNTIYF. This chain connects TRBV18 to TRBJ1-3; the D gene is possibly TRBD1 (5 bases). The germline V and J ends were trimmed by 5 bases and 0 bases, with 20 bases remaining between them. The germline CDR1 and CDR2 sequences are KGHSH and LQKENI. The CDR3 consists of 18 residues.

The chain is built from TRBV7-9 and TRBJ2-4; 7 bases line up with TRBD1. Germline CDR1 and CDR2: SEHNR and FQNEAQ (reference sequence). Losses at the gene ends were 5 bases for V and 8 bases for J; bases not matched to a gene: 6. The CDR3 loop spans 13 amino acids. CDR3: CASSLYDRDIQYF. DNA for the CDR3: TGTGCCAGCAGCCTTTACGACAGGGACATTCAGTACTTC. The full variable domain, completed using reference TRBV7-9 and TRBJ2-4, is DTGVSQNPRHKITKRGQNVTFRCDPISEHNRLYWYRQTLGQGPEFLTYFQNEAQLEKSRLLSDRFSAERPKGSFSTLEIQRTEQGDSAMYLCASSLYDRDIQYFGAGTRLSVL.

This clone has just a few counts. This sequence joins TRBV4-2 and TRBJ2-4, with 7 bases aligning to TRBD2. CDR1 is LGHNA and CDR2 is YNFKEQ in the germline V gene. This CDR3 contains 20 residues. The trim removed 4 bases at V and 0 bases at J, leaving 18 bases unmatched. Here the CDR3 DNA reads TGTGCCAGCAGCCCCGTATGGTGGGCTAGCGGAGACTTAGCCAAAAACATTCAGTACTTC. The encoded protein is CASSPVWWASGDLAKNIQYF.

V gene TRBV19 combines with J gene TRBJ1-5, with 8 bases that match TRBD1. With V trimmed by 9 bases and J by 11 bases, 21 bases remained unmatched. The CDR3 extends over 16 amino acids. CDR1 and CDR2 (germline): LNHDA, SQIVND (reference sequence). The CDR3 coding sequence is TGTGCCAGCTCTCGACAGGGGCCGATCCCCTCTTCTGCCCAGCATTTT. Residues: CASSRQGPIPSSAQHF.

This clone was detected many times. The V call is TRBV30, the J call TRBJ2-2, with D hard to call. The CDR3 contains 17 residues. Looked up from germline, CDR1 is GTSNPN and CDR2 is SVGIG (reference sequence). V was clipped by 3 bases and J by 0 bases, with 17 bases between them. CDR3 region: CAWRGVYDASNTGELFF. The CDR3 bases are TGTGCCTGGAGGGGCGTGTACGACGCTTCGAACACCGGGGAGCTGTTTTTT.

The CDR3 reads CASSLADRVGEKLFF. In DNA form, the CDR3 reads TGCGCCAGCAGCTTGGCGGACAGGGTCGGGGAAAAACTGTTTTTT. The V call is TRBV5-1, the J call TRBJ1-4; 8 nucleotides match TRBD1. Germline-derived CDR1 and CDR2 are SGHRS and YFSETQ. V dropped 0 bases and J dropped 8; count of bases not matched to a gene: 6. The CDR3 has 15 amino acids.

This chain uses TRBV4-2 with TRBJ1-3; D unresolved. The CDR3 covers 15 residues. V shed 1 base and J shed 4 bases, with 11 bases lying between them. The germline CDR1 and CDR2 sequences are LGHNA and YNFKEQ. CDR3 nucleotides: TGTGCCAGCAGCCAAGGAGGATCTTGGGGAAACACCATATATTTT. It encodes CASSQGGSWGNTIYF.

The genes are TRBV7-3 and TRBJ1-1; possible D gene TRBD1, 6 bases. Trimming pared 6 bases from V and 6 bases from J, leaving 20 bases between. The CDR3 sequence is 15 residues long. Germline lookup yields CDR1 SGHTA and CDR2 FQGTGA. The CDR3 region is CASSLSPGGPAEAFF. The CDR3 DNA sequence: TGTGCCAGCAGTCTTAGTCCGGGGGGGCCGGCTGAAGCTTTCTTT.

The chain couples TRBV5-1 to TRBJ1-2; possibly TRBD1 for D (6 bases). The CDR3 runs 13 residues. Germline V CDR1 and CDR2: SGHRS, YFSETQ. Trimming removed 5 bases from V and 2 bases from J, with 10 bases in between. CDR3 amino acids: CASRDGTNYGYTF. The CDR3 DNA sequence: TGCGCCAGCAGAGACGGGACAAACTATGGCTACACCTTC.

The gene calls are TRBV24-1 and TRBJ2-6, with 9 positions matching TRBD1. The CDR3 spans 17 residues. Germline loops: CDR1 KGHDR, CDR2 SFDVKD. V lost 3 bases to trimming and J lost 9 bases; unmatched junction nucleotides: 11. The CDR3 coding sequence is TGTGCCACCAGTGATCCTGCCCGGGACAGGGAGGGCAACGTCCTGACTTTC. This gives the protein CATSDPARDREGNVLTF.

This clone was detected a few times. The junction differs from germline at one of its ends, possibly a read error. V gene TRBV4-3 combines with J gene TRBJ1-2, with a weak D call TRBD1 (6 bases). The germline V gene has CDR1 LGHNA and CDR2 YSLEER. The CDR3 sequence is 12 residues long. The CDR3 nucleotides read TGCGCCAGCAGCCAAGCGGTGGGGGCCCTGTCCTTC. It codes for CASSQAVGALSF.

With regard to this clone: An end of the junction differs from the germline gene, which may be a read error. The CDR3 DNA reads as TGTGCCAGCAGCGAAGGACCGAGGGGGTCACCCCTCCACTTT. This translates into CASSEGPRGSPLHF. This chain links TRBV6-1 with TRBJ1-6, with D possibly TRBD1 on 6 matching bases. The CDR3 contains 14 residues. The germline V gene has CDR1 MNHNS and CDR2 SASEGT.

The chain combines TRBV29-1 with TRBJ1-2, with TRBD1 matching over 7 bases. V gave up 6 bases and J gave up 7 bases; unmatched junction bases: 14. The CDR3 loop spans 14 amino acids. CDR1 and CDR2 (germline): SQVTM, ANQGSEA. CDR3 in amino acids: CSVGRSTGAAGYTF. CDR3 nucleotide sequence: TGCAGCGTCGGAAGGAGTACAGGGGCGGCTGGCTACACCTTC. Full variable domain (outside the CDR3, taken from reference TRBV29-1 and TRBJ1-2): SAVISQKPSRDICQRGTSLTIQCQVDSQVTMMFWYRQQPGQSLTLIATANQGSEATYESGFVIDKFPISRPNLTFSTLTVSNMSPEDSSIYLCSVGRSTGAAGYTFGSGTRLTVV.

The chain carries TRBV5-1 and TRBJ2-3, with 10 bases matching TRBD1. CDR1 is SGHRS, CDR2 YFSETQ, per germline. Losses at the gene ends were 5 bases for V and 2 bases for J; bases not matched to a gene: 5. The CDR3 covers 15 residues. The CDR3 DNA is TGCGCCAGCAGTTCGGACAGGGGGTTCACAGATACGCAGTATTTT. It translates to CASSSDRGFTDTQYF.

Here the CDR3 reads CSVSRALNTEAFF. CDR3 DNA: TGCAGCGTCTCCAGGGCGCTGAACACTGAAGCTTTCTTT. The genes are TRBV29-1 and TRBJ1-1, with D perhaps matching TRBD1 (5 bases). The CDR3 totals 13 residues. Looked up from germline, CDR1 is SQVTM and CDR2 is ANQGSEA. Trimming stripped 6 bases from V and 0 bases from J, with 11 bases between. The full variable domain, its missing parts supplied by reference TRBV29-1 and TRBJ1-1, is SAVISQKPSRDICQRGTSLTIQCQVDSQVTMMFWYRQQPGQSLTLIATANQGSEATYESGFVIDKFPISRPNLTFSTLTVSNMSPEDSSIYLCSVSRALNTEAFFGQGTRLTVV.

This chain uses TRBV28 with TRBJ2-5; tentative D call: TRBD2 (5 bases). This CDR3 contains 15 residues. Trimming stripped 6 bases from V and 7 bases from J, with 21 bases between. Germline V CDR1 and CDR2: MDHEN, SYDVKM. The CDR3 DNA reads as TGTGCCAGCAGCAAATCGAAGGGAGTACGACGGACCCAGTACTTC. Protein product: CASSKSKGVRRTQYF.

This clone has ten or more counts. The V gene is TRBV7-8, the J gene TRBJ1-2, with 10 positions matching TRBD1. Per the germline V gene, CDR1 is SGHVS and CDR2 is FQNEAQ. The CDR3 spans 16 residues. The junction had 5 bases not matched to a gene; V was cut back by 0 bases and J by 4 bases. This CDR3 is CASSLAGDRGGYGYTF. The CDR3 DNA reads as TGTGCCAGCAGCTTAGCCGGGGACAGGGGAGGCTATGGCTACACCTTC.

This clone came up a few times. The chain is built from TRBV27 and TRBJ1-1; tentative D call: TRBD1 (6 bases). This CDR3 spans 15 amino acids. V lost 5 bases to trimming and J lost 1 base, with 14 bases between them. Germline V CDR1 and CDR2: MNHEY, SMNVEV (reference sequence). DNA for the CDR3: TGTGCCAGCAGTAAAAGGCCAGGGGAGAACACTGAAGCTTTCTTT. Its translation: CASSKRPGENTEAFF.

V is TRBV12-3 or TRBV12-4 and J is TRBJ1-2; 8 bases match TRBD1. The trim removed 7 bases at V and 6 bases at J, leaving 7 bases unmatched. The CDR3 has 13 amino acids. DNA for the CDR3: TGTGCCAGCAAACTGACAGGGGTCCATGGCTACACCTTC. This codes for CASKLTGVHGYTF.

The chain couples TRBV7-2 to TRBJ2-3; D is unresolved. V was cut by 5 bases and J by 0 bases, with 12 bases left in between. Germline loops: CDR1 SGHTA, CDR2 FQGNSA. The CDR3 spans 15 residues. CDR3 DNA sequence: TGTGCCAGCAGCCCGAAGTTGGCTAGCACAGATACGCAGTATTTT. Translated: CASSPKLASTDTQYF.

V gene TRBV27 combines with J gene TRBJ1-2; 9 bases are a match to TRBD1. The CDR3 sequence is 15 residues long. V was clipped by 5 bases and J by 8 bases; unmatched bases: 12. Per the germline V gene, CDR1 is MNHEY and CDR2 is SMNVEV (reference sequence). The CDR3 DNA reads as TGTGCCAGCAGTCCGCAACCGGGACAGGGAGGGGGCTACACCTTC. Its protein product is CASSPQPGQGGGYTF.

The table lists this clone with a count of one. The chain uses TRBV28 and TRBJ1-1, with D hard to call. V lost 6 bases, J lost 1 base, and 15 bases lay in between. The CDR3 loop spans 15 amino acids. The germline V gene encodes CDR1 MDHEN and CDR2 SYDVKM. The CDR3 DNA is TGTGCCAGCAGGTCGCCTGGCAAAAAGAACACTGAAGCTTTCTTT. It codes for CASRSPGKKNTEAFF.